The 17 T cell receptor beta chains in this list originate from one sample, sequenced in a study of CD8 T cells in Susac syndrome. An amount of RNA that ranged from roughly 0.5 to 1 ug was reverse transcribed with random hexamers. TCRdb processed the immunoSEQ multiplex PCR reads anew with MiXCR; each CDR3 protein has one entry. This table holds hundreds of thousands of distinct CDR3 sequences, approximately 85% found once. The source material was CD8+ T cells from PBMCs. The receptor set was obtained from a human donor with multiple sclerosis.

This rearrangement joins TRBV7-9 to TRBJ1-1; D is perhaps TRBD1 (5 bases). CDR3 length: 15 amino acids. Per germline, CDR1 SEHNR and CDR2 FQNEAQ (reference sequence). Trimming pared 5 bases from V and 5 bases from J, leaving 18 bases between. This CDR3 is CASSPRWGTGTEAFF. The CDR3 DNA is TGTGCCAGCAGCCCCCGGTGGGGGACGGGAACTGAAGCTTTCTTT. Combining the CDR3 with reference TRBV7-9 and TRBJ1-1 gives the whole variable domain DTGVSQNPRHKITKRGQNVTFRCDPISEHNRLYWYRQTLGQGPEFLTYFQNEAQLEKSRLLSDRFSAERPKGSFSTLEIQRTEQGDSAMYLCASSPRWGTGTEAFFGQGTRLTVV.

This clonotype has a handful of counts. The rearrangement uses TRBV19 and TRBJ1-1; no clear D gene. The CDR3 length is 13 residues. V was shortened by 6 bases and J by 3 bases, with 11 bases between the two germline ends. Germline CDR1 and CDR2: LNHDA and SQIVND (reference sequence). CDR3 DNA: TGTGCCAGTAGCCAGCGGGGTGACACTGAAGCTTTCTTT. Translating gives CASSQRGDTEAFF.

To note about this clonotype: The junction differs from germline at one of its ends, possibly a read error. The rearrangement links TRBV28 to TRBJ2-7; no clear D. Germline assignment: CDR1 MDHEN and CDR2 SYDVKM. There are 14 residues in the CDR3. Here the CDR3 reads CANSPDRVVYEQYF. In DNA, the CDR3 is TGTGCCAACAGTCCGGACCGCGTCGTCTACGAGCAGTACTTC.

This chain joins TRBV5-4 and TRBJ2-3, with 10 bases identical to TRBD2. CDR1 SGHNT and CDR2 YYREEE come from the germline V gene (reference sequence). J lost 5 bases, V lost 2 bases, and 8 bases had no gene match. This CDR3 region has 16 residues. CDR3 nucleotide sequence: TGTGCCAGCAGCTTCTTGGGACTAGCGTTTAAAGATACGCAGTATTTT. It encodes CASSFLGLAFKDTQYF.

V usage is TRBV28 and J usage is TRBJ1-1, with 9 positions matching TRBD1. The CDR3 spans 16 residues. Germline lookup yields CDR1 MDHEN and CDR2 SYDVKM. V shed 7 bases, J shed 0 bases, and the junction held 9 bases outside the gene matches. CDR3: CASTLGQGMVNTEAFF. In DNA form, the CDR3 reads TGTGCCAGCACCCTCGGACAGGGGATGGTGAACACTGAAGCTTTCTTT. The full variable domain, with the rest looked up from reference TRBV28 and TRBJ1-1, is DVKVTQSSRYLVKRTGEKVFLECVQDMDHENMFWYRQDPGLGLRLIYFSYDVKMKEKGDIPEGYSVSREKKERFSLILESASTNQTSMYLCASTLGQGMVNTEAFFGQGTRLTVV.

The V call is TRBV20-1, the J call TRBJ2-1; 7 nucleotides align to TRBD1. The CDR3 loop spans 14 amino acids. Germline V lookup: CDR1 DFQATT, CDR2 SNEGSKA (reference sequence). The junction had 7 bases not matched to a gene; V was cut back by 7 bases and J by 1 base. CDR3 loop: CSGDSTRSYNEQFF. The DNA of the CDR3 is TGCAGTGGGGACAGTACCCGTTCCTACAATGAGCAGTTCTTC.

The chain links TRBV25-1 to TRBJ1-3, with D perhaps TRBD1 (5 bases). Per the germline V gene, CDR1 is MGHDK and CDR2 is SYGVNS. V shed 7 bases and J shed 0 bases, with 13 bases lying between them. This CDR3 has 15 amino acids. CDR3 region: CASTGATHSGNTIYF. CDR3 DNA sequence: TGTGCCAGCACTGGGGCAACGCACTCTGGAAACACCATATATTTT.

CDR3 in DNA: TGTGCCAGCAGTTTAAGTTCACCTCGCACAGATACGCAGTATTTT. This gives the protein CASSLSSPRTDTQYF. The gene calls are TRBV28 and TRBJ2-3, with D hard to call. Trimming removed 2 bases from V and 1 base from J, with 10 bases in between. Germline V gene data show CDR1 as MDHEN and CDR2 as SYDVKM. The CDR3 runs to 15 residues.

The chain has TRBV30 and TRBJ2-1; weak D call: TRBD2 (5 bases). The CDR3 has 13 amino acids. The V gene's germline CDR1 is GTSNPN and CDR2 SVGIG (reference sequence). The germline V and J ends were trimmed by 4 bases and 3 bases, with 10 bases remaining between them. In nucleotides, the CDR3 is TGTGCCTGGATGGGGAGAGTCTACAATGAGCAGTTCTTC. Residues: CAWMGRVYNEQFF.

The chain combines TRBV7-9 with TRBJ2-2; 8 bases are a match to TRBD1. Germline-derived CDR1 and CDR2 are SEHNR and FQNEAQ (reference sequence). This CDR3 has 15 residues. J was trimmed by 5 bases and V by 1 base; bases with no gene match: 3. CDR3 loop: CASSLDQGATGELFF. In DNA, the CDR3 is TGTGCCAGCAGCTTAGATCAGGGGGCGACCGGGGAGCTGTTTTTT.

The rearrangement uses TRBV7-2 and TRBJ2-7; 9 bases line up with TRBD1. The J segment lost 3 bases and the V segment lost 10 bases, leaving 10 bases of the junction unmatched. The CDR3 consists of 14 residues. CDR1 is SGHTA, CDR2 FQGNSA, per germline. CDR3 loop: CATVHRDRVYEQYF. The CDR3 nucleotides read TGTGCCACCGTGCACCGGGACAGGGTCTACGAGCAGTACTTC.

This clonotype has only one observation. The chain has TRBV27 and TRBJ2-3; D call uncertain. The V gene's germline CDR1 is MNHEY and CDR2 SMNVEV (reference sequence). The CDR3 has 15 residues. V was clipped by 3 bases and J by 3 bases, with 13 bases between them. CDR3 in amino acids: CASSFIGGRTDTQYF. DNA of the CDR3: TGTGCCAGCAGTTTCATAGGCGGCAGGACAGATACGCAGTATTTT.

The rearrangement uses TRBV7-2 and TRBJ2-3; D unclear. The ends were cut back, 3 bases at V and 2 bases at J, with 9 bases in the middle. Germline V CDR1 and CDR2: SGHTA, FQGNSA. This CDR3 contains 14 residues. The CDR3 region has the DNA TGTGCCAGCAGCTTCGGACCCTACACAGATACGCAGTATTTT. This gives the protein CASSFGPYTDTQYF.

The chain has TRBV6-5 and TRBJ2-1; D gene unclear. The germline V gene encodes CDR1 MNHEY and CDR2 SVGAGI. CDR3 size: 14 residues. Between the trimmed V and J ends, which lost 0 bases and 12 bases, there was a span of 15 bases. The CDR3 region is CASSYSIPATGQFF. Written as DNA, the CDR3 is TGTGCCAGCAGTTACTCGATCCCGGCCACGGGGCAGTTCTTC.

The CDR3 spells CASSPGNMELFF. The CDR3 coding sequence is TGTGCCAGCTCACCAGGGAATATGGAGCTGTTTTTT. J is TRBJ2-2 and V is TRBV18; D gene unclear. The V gene's germline CDR1 is KGHSH and CDR2 LQKENI. CDR3 length equals 12 residues. The ends were cut back, 2 bases at V and 10 bases at J, with 8 bases in the middle.

The V call is TRBV12-3 or TRBV12-4, the J call TRBJ1-4; TRBD1 is a possible D gene (5 bases). This CDR3 has 15 amino acids. Trimming removed 7 bases from V and 7 bases from J, with 19 bases in between. The CDR3 is CASTISGAMAEKLFF. The CDR3 DNA reads as TGTGCCAGCACCATAAGCGGGGCGATGGCTGAAAAACTGTTTTTT.

This clonotype occurred once. V is TRBV12-3 or TRBV12-4 and J is TRBJ2-1; 9 bases match TRBD2. This CDR3 spans 17 amino acids. V lost 3 bases to trimming and J lost 6 bases; unmatched junction nucleotides: 12. The CDR3 nucleotides read TGTGCCAGCAGTTTCGGGCTAGCGGGACGACCGAGCAATGAGCAGTTCTTC. Encoded protein: CASSFGLAGRPSNEQFF.